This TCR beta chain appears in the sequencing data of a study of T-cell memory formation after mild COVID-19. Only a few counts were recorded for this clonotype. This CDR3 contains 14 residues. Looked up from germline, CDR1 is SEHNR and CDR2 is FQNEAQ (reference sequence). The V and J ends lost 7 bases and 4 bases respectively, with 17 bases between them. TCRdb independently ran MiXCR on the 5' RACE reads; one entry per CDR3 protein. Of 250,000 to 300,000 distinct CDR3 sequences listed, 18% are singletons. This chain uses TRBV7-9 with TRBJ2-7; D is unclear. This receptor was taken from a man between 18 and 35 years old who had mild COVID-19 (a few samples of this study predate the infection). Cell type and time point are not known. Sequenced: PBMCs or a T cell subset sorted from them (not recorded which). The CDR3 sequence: CASTQSTLGYEQYF. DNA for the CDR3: TGTGCCAGCACTCAAAGTACCTTGGGGTACGAGCAGTACTTC. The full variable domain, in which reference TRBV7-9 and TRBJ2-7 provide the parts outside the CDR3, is DTGVSQNPRHKITKRGQNVTFRCDPISEHNRLYWYRQTLGQGPEFLTYFQNEAQLEKSRLLSDRFSAERPKGSFSTLEIQRTEQGDSAMYLCASTQSTLGYEQYFGPGTRLTVT.